The 14 T cell receptor beta chains reported below all come from one sample, sequenced in a study of blood T cell repertoires in COVID-19. Data came from immunoSEQ multiplex PCR; TCRdb stores just in-frame clones and leaves some out. The sample yields a few hundred thousand clones, around 92% seen once. Sequencing was performed on PBMCs or T cells enriched from blood (not recorded which). The receptors here all came from a woman in her sixties who had recovered from COVID-19.

This chain links TRBV24-1 with TRBJ2-2; 9 bases line up with TRBD2. V was pared by 7 bases and J by 5 bases, with 1 base of the junction left unmatched. CDR1 is KGHDR, CDR2 SFDVKD, per germline. The CDR3 length is 13 residues. The CDR3 region has the DNA TGTGCCACCAGAGCGGGGGGAACCGGGGAGCTGTTTTTT. This gives the protein CATRAGGTGELFF.

This rearrangement joins TRBV2 to TRBJ2-1, with a possible D match to TRBD2 (5 bases). V shed 6 bases and J shed 4 bases, with 10 bases lying between them. Per germline, CDR1 SNHLY and CDR2 FYNNEI. CDR3 length equals 13 residues. CDR3 in DNA: TGTGCCAGCAGGCTACTAGGTTACAATGAGCAGTTCTTC. Protein: CASRLLGYNEQFF.

This chain links TRBV5-1 with TRBJ1-6; 7 bases match TRBD1. V lost 4 bases to trimming and J lost 6 bases; unmatched junction nucleotides: 7. Germline V gene data show CDR1 as SGHRS and CDR2 as YFSETQ. The CDR3 runs to 15 residues. CDR3 DNA sequence: TGCGCCAGCAGCATCGGACAGGTTACTAATTCACCCCTCCACTTT. Residues: CASSIGQVTNSPLHF. The complete variable domain, with remaining parts taken from reference TRBV5-1 and TRBJ1-6, reads KAGVTQTPRYLIKTRGQQVTLSCSPISGHRSVSWYQQTPGQGLQFLFEYFSETQRNKGNFPGRFSGRQFSNSRSEMNVSTLELGDSALYLCASSIGQVTNSPLHFGNGTRLTVT.

This CDR3 is CASSRPAGATDTQYF. CDR3 bases: TGTGCCAGCAGCCGCCCAGCGGGAGCCACAGATACGCAGTATTTT. The rearrangement joins TRBV14 to TRBJ2-3; 8 bases fit TRBD2. V gave up 4 bases and J gave up 2 bases; unmatched junction bases: 5. The CDR3 sequence is 15 residues long. Germline-derived CDR1 and CDR2 are SGHDN and FVKESK. The whole variable domain, remainder taken from reference TRBV14 and TRBJ2-3, is EAGVTQFPSHSVIEKGQTVTLRCDPISGHDNLYWYRRVMGKEIKFLLHFVKESKQDESGMPNNRFLAERTGGTYSTLKVQPAELEDSGVYFCASSRPAGATDTQYFGPGTRLTVL.

The chain couples TRBV1 to TRBJ2-1; TRBD2 is the table's D call and was not checked against the DNA. TRBV1 is designated a pseudogene. The CDR3 spans 20 residues. DNA of the CDR3: TGCACCAGCAGCCAAGGCGGACGGCTAGCGGGAGGGCCAAAAATGAATGAGCAGTTCTTC. Residues: CTSSQGGRLAGGPKMNEQFF.

This clone came up a few times. The rearrangement links TRBV9 to TRBJ2-2, with 7 positions matching TRBD1. CDR1 and CDR2 from the germline V gene are SGDLS and YYNGEE. The CDR3 loop spans 18 amino acids. The V gene end was trimmed by 4 bases and the J gene end by 6 bases; junction bases not matched to a gene: 18. The CDR3 sequence is CASSTPGQSTFAAGELFF. For the CDR3, the DNA is TGTGCCAGCAGCACGCCGGGACAGTCAACGTTTGCGGCCGGGGAGCTGTTTTTT. Complete variable domain (other parts from reference TRBV9 and TRBJ2-2): DSGVTQTPKHLITATGQRVTLRCSPRSGDLSVYWYQQSLDQGLQFLIQYYNGEERAKGNILERFSAQQFPDLHSELNLSSLELGDSALYFCASSTPGQSTFAAGELFFGEGSRLTVL.

This clone is a singleton in its sample. The chain uses TRBV19 and TRBJ1-3, with a possible D match to TRBD1 (5 bases). CDR1 and CDR2 (germline): LNHDA, SQIVND (reference sequence). V lost 1 base and J 2 bases, leaving 6 bases between the germline ends. The CDR3 is 14 amino acids. The CDR3 coding sequence is TGTGCCAGTAGTATAGGGACACCTGGAAACACCATATATTTT. Translating gives CASSIGTPGNTIYF.

The chain joins TRBV20-1 to TRBJ2-7; D remains unclear. Germline lookup yields CDR1 DFQATT and CDR2 SNEGSKA (reference sequence). The CDR3 sequence is 11 residues long. Trimming took off 0 bases at V and 9 bases at J, with 9 bases between the two ends. CDR3 bases: TGCAGTGCTAGAGATAGGAGCTTGCAGTACTTC. Protein sequence: CSARDRSLQYF.

DNA of the CDR3: TGTGCCAGCAGCTGGGGTATAGTTGTGGGGGCGCAGACTGAAGCTTTCTTT. Amino acids: CASSWGIVVGAQTEAFF. The rearrangement joins TRBV5-6 to TRBJ1-1; D is possibly TRBD1 (6 bases). Trimming shortened V by 3 bases and J by 5 bases, and 23 bases separated the two germline ends. The CDR3 consists of 17 residues. Germline assignment: CDR1 SGHDT and CDR2 YYEEEE.

This clone was found a few times. The chain carries TRBV30 and TRBJ1-1; D not certain. The germline V gene has CDR1 GTSNPN and CDR2 SVGIG (reference sequence). Trimming pared 4 bases from V and 0 bases from J, leaving 12 bases between. This CDR3 contains 14 residues. CDR3 sequence: CAWIRSAMNTEAFF. CDR3 DNA: TGTGCCTGGATAAGGAGCGCCATGAACACTGAAGCTTTCTTT.

This clone was observed once. The gene calls are TRBV27 and TRBJ2-1, with D hard to call. V was shortened by 5 bases and J by 0 bases, with 11 bases between the two germline ends. CDR3 size: 15 residues. Germline V CDR1 and CDR2: MNHEY, SMNVEV (reference sequence). This chain's CDR3 is CASSPPLSSYNEQFF. In nucleotides, the CDR3 is TGTGCCAGCAGTCCACCTTTGAGCTCCTACAATGAGCAGTTCTTC.

The CDR3 DNA sequence: TGCGCCAGCAGCTTGGGCCCAGGGGGCTCCTACAATGAGCAGTTCTTC. This codes for CASSLGPGGSYNEQFF. The chain recombines TRBV5-1 with TRBJ2-1; 7 bases are a match to TRBD1. V shed 0 bases and J 0 bases; nucleotides not matched to a gene: 3. Germline V lookup: CDR1 SGHRS, CDR2 YFSETQ. This CDR3 region has 16 residues.

V is TRBV7-8 and J is TRBJ1-1; weak D call: TRBD1 (5 bases). The germline V and J ends were trimmed by 4 bases and 4 bases, with 13 bases remaining between them. Per germline, CDR1 SGHVS and CDR2 FQNEAQ. The CDR3 length is 14 residues. CDR3 in amino acids: CASSSQGEGTEAFF. For the CDR3, the DNA is TGTGCCAGCAGCTCCCAAGGGGAGGGCACTGAAGCTTTCTTT.

V usage is TRBV3-1 (or the pseudogene TRBV3-2) and J usage is TRBJ1-6; D remains unclear. The CDR3 is 14 residues long. Germline V gene lookup returns CDR1 LGHDT and CDR2 YNNKEL (reference sequence). V dropped 1 base and J dropped 10 bases, with 11 bases sitting between them. The CDR3 sequence: CASSQAGGWSPLHF. Here the CDR3 DNA reads TGTGCCAGCAGCCAAGCAGGAGGTTGGTCACCCCTCCACTTT.